The T cell receptor (beta chain) described here comes from a study of cytomegalovirus exposure and HLA in healthy donors. Study-wide points: Rates of TCR association differed by HLA locus in a later analysis, with DRB1 highest and HLA-C lowest. Most TCR sequences were rare, but some public TCRs occurred in many donors.

As concerns this clone: The antigen is not known. Other DNA sequences in this specimen translate into the identical CDR3.

Trimming took 0 bases from V and 6 from J; bases not matched to a gene: 4. CDR3 length: 13 residues. Germline CDR1 GTSNPN, CDR2 SVGIG (reference sequence). In the PCR, 60 Vbeta and 13 Jbeta primers were used. Produced via immunoSEQ multiplex PCR; TCRdb's table is partial and in-frame only. This repertoire shows about 120,000 clones, around 75% found once; its top ten account for nearly 3%. This TCR came from a woman between 40 and 55 years old in good health and CMV-seropositive. V and J are TRBV30 and TRBJ2-7; 8 nucleotides match TRBD1. Sequencing input: PBMCs. This chain's CDR3 is CAWSVTGGGEQYF. CDR3 bases: TGTGCCTGGAGTGTAACAGGGGGTGGCGAGCAGTACTTC.